This T cell receptor (beta chain) stems from a study of blood T cells in healthy people across ages. The sample, roughly 9.5 milliliters of peripheral blood, was drawn from each donor. V was pared by 5 bases and J by 15 bases, with 11 bases between. This CDR3 is 10 amino acids long. Germline CDR1 SEHNR, CDR2 FQNEAQ (reference sequence). Combining a sample-barcoded 5' primer with a J-beta primer mix, a second PCR ran for about 6 to 12 cycles. Per sample, CDR3-containing paired-end reads numbered at least 3 million. Each CDR3 protein is one row after TCRdb ran MiXCR on the 5' RACE reads. The data contain 650,000 to 1,000,000 distinct CDR3 sequences, 36% of them seen just once; the ten biggest clones take up over 10%.

The sample comprised blood. The TCR sequence derives from a man between 18 and 29 years old in good health. The chain carries TRBV7-9 and TRBJ2-1, with D hard to call. CDR3 nucleotides: TGTGCCAGCAGCGGCGATTCCCGGTTCTTC. Its protein product is CASSGDSRFF.